This T cell receptor (beta chain) emerged from a study of shared clonotypes between healthy human individuals. Using approximately 200 ng DNA, around 30,000 T cell genomes, the sorted-subset replicate PCRs were run. The assay was immunoSEQ multiplex PCR, and TCRdb's table has in-frame clones only and misses some. The table lists millions of clones, around nine tenths of them singletons. Study-level results: Larger estimated richness was generally seen in naive subsets than in memory subsets.

Germline V gene data show CDR1 as MNHNS and CDR2 as SASEGT. V was trimmed by 5 bases and J by 5 bases, leaving 12 bases between them. There are 14 residues in the CDR3. Concerning this clone itself: The antigen is undetermined.

The TCR sequence derives from a man aged 18 to 30 in good health. The sequenced sample was naive CD4+ T cells sorted from blood. Subset: CD45RA+ positively selected. The rearrangement links TRBV6-1 to TRBJ1-4; D not certain. DNA for the CDR3: TGTGCCAGCAGTCTCGGCAGCAGGAATGAAAAACTGTTTTTT. Translated, it gives CASSLGSRNEKLFF.